The 6 T cell receptor beta chains below come from one sample, sequenced in a study of T cells in localized non-small cell lung cancer. Generated by immunoSEQ multiplex PCR, the TCRdb table keeps only in-frame clones and is missing some. The sample consists of 2,600 or so clones, 38% of them appearing once. The sequenced sample was normal lung tissue next to the tumor, obtained before any cancer treatment. All receptors derive from a man aged 40 to 70 with stage II lung adenocarcinoma.

The CDR3, as DNA: TGTGCCAGCAGTTACCGACAGGGGGCGTATGGCTACACCTTC. This codes for CASSYRQGAYGYTF. The gene calls are TRBV6-8 and TRBJ1-2, with 10 nucleotides matching TRBD1. The V and J ends lost 2 bases and 5 bases, in that order; junction bases with no gene match: 2. Germline CDR1 is MNHGY and CDR2 is SAAAGT. The CDR3 totals 14 residues.

This clone was seen a few times. V gene TRBV4-1 combines with J gene TRBJ1-2; D is unresolved. Germline CDR1 reads MGHRA; CDR2 reads YSYEKL. Trimming removed 1 base at V and 6 bases at J, with 15 bases between. The CDR3 consists of 15 residues. CDR3 DNA: TGCGCCAGCAGCCAAGCCGGGCTGGTGGGTGATGGCTACACCTTC. Its protein is CASSQAGLVGDGYTF.

For this clone: The DNA has a base that is unclear or was not read; X is used for its residue. The chain carries TRBV14 and TRBJ2-5; 13 bases fit TRBD2. Germline V gives CDR1 SGHDN, CDR2 FVKESK. The CDR3 runs 18 residues. Trimming took 4 bases from V and 1 from J; bases not matched to a gene: 9. For the CDR3, the DNA is TGTGCCAGCAGCCCACGGACTAGCGGGAGRGCCCTCCAAGAGACCCAGTACTTC. Encoded protein: CASSPRTSGXALQETQYF. In full, the CDR3 reads CASSPRTSGRALQETQYF.

This clone has more than one count but fewer than ten. The gene calls are TRBV6-8 and TRBJ1-3, with D possibly TRBD1 on 6 matching bases. The CDR3 length is 14 residues. V lost 7 bases and J lost 2, with 12 bases in between. CDR1 is MNHGY and CDR2 is SAAAGT in the germline V gene. The CDR3 loop is CASTKTGAGNTIYF. CDR3 nucleotides: TGTGCCAGCACCAAGACAGGAGCTGGAAACACCATATATTTT.

This clone was seen a handful of times. This chain connects TRBV11-3 to TRBJ2-3; 10 bases line up with TRBD1. The CDR3 covers 16 residues. Germline values: CDR1 SGHNT, CDR2 YENEEA. Trimming at V came to 4 bases and at J to 4 bases, leaving 8 bases not matched to a gene. The CDR3 DNA follows: TGTGCCAGCAGCTCACTGACAGGGGGCATATCAGATACGCAGTATTTT. Translating gives CASSSLTGGISDTQYF.

Comment on this clone: No DNA is shown, since the ends of the CDR3 on it are uncertain; the CDR3 is the one TCRdb lists. This chain joins TRBV9 and TRBJ1-2; TRBD1 reflects the table's D call only, with no check against the DNA. A total of 12 residues make up the CDR3, ends included. The germline V gene encodes CDR1 SGDLS and CDR2 YYNGEE. The CDR3 sequence: CASTPAGRGYTF.